This TCR beta chain was recorded in a study of cytomegalovirus exposure and HLA in healthy donors. A multiplex PCR was run with 60 Vbeta primers and 13 Jbeta primers. The method was immunoSEQ multiplex PCR; TCRdb's version includes in-frame clones alone and lacks a portion of them. This sample lists 150,000 to 200,000 clones; its ten largest clones have around 0.8%. The CDR3 spans 12 residues. In germline, CDR1 is GTSNPN, CDR2 SVGIG (reference sequence). J was trimmed by 4 bases and V by 5 bases; bases with no gene match: 1. This clonotype was sampled from a young woman in good health and CMV-seropositive. The V call is TRBV30, the J call TRBJ1-5; 8 bases align to TRBD1. The sample comprised PBMCs. This CDR3 reads CAWGQGNQPQHF. In DNA, the CDR3 is TGTGCCTGGGGACAGGGAAATCAGCCCCAGCATTTT. The full variable domain, completed using reference TRBV30 and TRBJ1-5, is SQTIHQWPATLVQPVGSPLSLECTVEGTSNPNLYWYRQAAGRGLQLLFYSVGIGQISSEVPQNLSASRPQDRQFILSSKKLLLSDSGFYLCAWGQGNQPQHFGDGTRLSIL.